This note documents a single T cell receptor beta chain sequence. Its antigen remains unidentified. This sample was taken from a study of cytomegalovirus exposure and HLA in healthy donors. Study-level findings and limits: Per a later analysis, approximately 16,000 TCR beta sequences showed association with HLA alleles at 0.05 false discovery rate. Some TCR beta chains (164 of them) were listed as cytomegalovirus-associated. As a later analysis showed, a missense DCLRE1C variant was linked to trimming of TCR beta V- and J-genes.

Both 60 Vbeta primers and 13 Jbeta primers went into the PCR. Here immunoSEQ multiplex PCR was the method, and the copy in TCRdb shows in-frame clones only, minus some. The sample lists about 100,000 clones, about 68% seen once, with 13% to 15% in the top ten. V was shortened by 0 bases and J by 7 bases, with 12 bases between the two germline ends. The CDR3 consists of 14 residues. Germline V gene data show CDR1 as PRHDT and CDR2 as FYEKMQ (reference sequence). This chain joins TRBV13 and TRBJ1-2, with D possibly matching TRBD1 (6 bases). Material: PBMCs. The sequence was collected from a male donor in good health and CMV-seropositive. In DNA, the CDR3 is TGTGCCAGCAGCTTAGGTGGGGGCGTCGGTGGCTACACCTTC. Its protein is CASSLGGGVGGYTF.